This T cell receptor beta chain came from a study of T cells in Graves' hyperthyroidism and ophthalmopathy. On the study more broadly: Initial diagnosis, before any treatment, was when peripheral blood was collected.

The germline V and J ends were trimmed by 5 bases and 2 bases, with 16 bases remaining between them. The CDR3 is 15 amino acids. In germline, CDR1 is DFQATT, CDR2 SNEGSKA (reference sequence). This clonotype was counted between two and nine times. Its antigen is currently unknown. Diagnoses used clinical symptoms, serum thyroxine and TRAb, thyroid ultrasound and orbital computed tomography. The study, taken as a whole, reports: With a median lead of approximately 6.4 months before onset, the model predicted ophthalmopathy. Blood also showed most of the thyroid clonotypes that were expanded above 0.001.

There were TCR beta CDR3 regions amplified from RNA transcripts. The HTBI primer set served for first-round RT-PCR of the TCR CDR3. Using its own MiXCR run on the multiplex PCR reads, TCRdb lists one record per CDR3 protein. Among hundreds of thousands of distinct CDR3 sequences listed, under 15% were seen once. This receptor was identified in a woman in her 30s with Graves' hyperthyroidism. The genes are TRBV20-1 and TRBJ2-1; D is perhaps TRBD1 or TRBD2 (7 bases each). Source material: blood. The CDR3 loop is CSAPGGTTPYNEQFF. In DNA form, the CDR3 reads TGCAGTGCTCCAGGGGGGACTACCCCCTACAATGAGCAGTTCTTC.